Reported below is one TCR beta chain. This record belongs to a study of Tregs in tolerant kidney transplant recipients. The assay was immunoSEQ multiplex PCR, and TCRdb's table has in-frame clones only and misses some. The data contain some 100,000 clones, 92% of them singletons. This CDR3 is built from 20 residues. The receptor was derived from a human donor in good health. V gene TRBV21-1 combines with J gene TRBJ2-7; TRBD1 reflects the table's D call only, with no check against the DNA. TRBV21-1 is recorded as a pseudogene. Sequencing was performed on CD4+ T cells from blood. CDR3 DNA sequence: TGTGCCAGCAGCAACCTACCTCCGGGACAGGGTATTAAGAGGTCCTACGAGCAGTACTTC. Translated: CASSNLPPGQGIKRSYEQYF.